A single sample is the source of the 20 T cell receptor beta chains below, sequenced in a study of blood T cell repertoires in COVID-19. The repertoire was sequenced with immunoSEQ multiplex PCR; TCRdb's copy has only in-frame clones and lacks some. The sample includes 200,000 to 250,000 clones, approximately 90% of them seen just once. Source material: PBMCs or T cells enriched from blood (not recorded which). These receptors came from a man aged 50 or older who had been exposed to COVID-19.

V gene TRBV5-1 combines with J gene TRBJ1-2; D might be TRBD1 (6 bases). Germline V gene lookup returns CDR1 SGHRS and CDR2 YFSETQ. Trimming took 4 bases from V and 4 from J, leaving 20 bases between them. This CDR3 contains 16 residues. The CDR3 protein is CASSPFPQGRLYGYTF. CDR3 sequence (DNA): TGCGCCAGCAGCCCCTTCCCGCAGGGGCGCCTCTATGGCTACACCTTC.

V is TRBV11-2 and J is TRBJ2-1; the match to TRBD1 covers 7 bases. The CDR3 spans 16 residues. Germline loops: CDR1 SGHAT, CDR2 FQNNGV. Losses at the gene ends were 1 base for V and 3 bases for J; bases not matched to a gene: 6. The CDR3 is CASSLARTGVYNEQFF. CDR3 DNA sequence: TGTGCCAGCAGCTTAGCCCGGACAGGCGTCTACAATGAGCAGTTCTTC.

This chain links TRBV15 with TRBJ1-2; D remains ambiguous. Germline CDR1 reads LNHNV; CDR2 reads YYDKDF (reference sequence). CDR3 length: 14 amino acids. The ends were cut back, 8 bases at V and 2 bases at J, with 15 bases in the middle. Here the CDR3 DNA reads TGTGCCACCTCCCAGACGAGGCAGAACTATGGCTACACCTTC. This gives the protein CATSQTRQNYGYTF.

The chain carries TRBV11-3 and TRBJ2-3; 8 bases are shared with TRBD2. Germline CDR1 is SGHNT and CDR2 is YENEEA. There are 16 residues in the CDR3. With V trimmed by 5 bases and J by 0 bases, 7 bases remained unmatched. CDR3 bases: TGTGCCAGCAGCCCGGGAGGGGCAGATAGCACAGATACGCAGTATTTT. Translated, it gives CASSPGGADSTDTQYF.

The chain joins TRBV11-3 to TRBJ2-5; 7 bases are a match to TRBD2. Trimming took 5 bases from V and 2 from J; bases not matched to a gene: 11. The CDR3 spans 16 residues. Per germline, CDR1 SGHNT and CDR2 YENEEA. This chain's CDR3 is CASSPLAASRQETQYF. The DNA of the CDR3 is TGTGCCAGCAGCCCCCTAGCGGCTAGCAGACAAGAGACCCAGTACTTC.

A single count supports this clone. CDR3 protein: CASSSLPGGASVEQYV. Here the CDR3 DNA reads TGTGCCAGCAGCTCTTTGCCAGGGGGCGCTTCAGTTGAGCAGTACGTC. The chain joins TRBV7-9 to TRBJ2-7; TRBD1 agrees at 8 bases. The trim removed 4 bases at V and 7 bases at J, leaving 15 bases unmatched. The CDR3 is 16 residues long. Per the germline V gene, CDR1 is SEHNR and CDR2 is FQNEAQ (reference sequence).

The V call is TRBV19, the J call TRBJ2-7, with no clear D. V dropped 5 bases and J dropped 1 base, with 18 bases sitting between them. The CDR3 has 16 amino acids. Germline CDR1 reads LNHDA; CDR2 reads SQIVND (reference sequence). CDR3 protein: CASSSEMAAASYEQYF. In DNA form, the CDR3 reads TGTGCCAGTAGTTCGGAGATGGCGGCAGCGTCCTACGAGCAGTACTTC.

The chain couples TRBV7-9 to TRBJ1-1; TRBD1 is a possible D gene (5 bases). Deletions cut 3 bases from V and 4 bases from J, with 12 bases between. The germline CDR1 and CDR2 sequences are SEHNR and FQNEAQ (reference sequence). The CDR3 has 14 amino acids. CDR3 sequence: CASSFSAGGTEAFF. The CDR3 DNA reads TGTGCCAGCAGCTTCAGCGCCGGGGGCACTGAAGCTTTCTTT.

This chain connects TRBV11-2 to TRBJ2-1, with D unclear. Germline lookup yields CDR1 SGHAT and CDR2 FQNNGV. V was trimmed by 1 base and J by 2 bases, leaving 12 bases between them. This CDR3 has 16 residues. The CDR3 DNA reads as TGTGCCAGCAGCTTAGTTGCGAGCGCAACCTACAATGAGCAGTTCTTC. Amino acid sequence: CASSLVASATYNEQFF.

The J gene is TRBJ1-2, the V gene TRBV3-1 (or the pseudogene TRBV3-2); 7 positions match TRBD1. The CDR3 is made up of 12 amino acids. Trimming at V came to 6 bases and at J to 5 bases, leaving 3 bases not matched to a gene. CDR1 and CDR2 (germline): LGHDT, YNNKEL (reference sequence). The CDR3 is CASRQTGYGYTF. Here the CDR3 DNA reads TGTGCCAGCAGACAGACAGGGTATGGCTACACCTTC.

In this sample, this clone turned up many times. The CDR3 region is CSVKITGQTNEKLFF. The CDR3 DNA sequence: TGCAGCGTTAAAATAACGGGACAGACTAATGAAAAACTGTTTTTT. The chain has TRBV29-1 and TRBJ1-4; 7 bases map to TRBD1. CDR3 size: 15 residues. Trimming removed 5 bases from V and 2 bases from J; junction bases left unmatched: 8. Germline assignment: CDR1 SQVTM and CDR2 ANQGSEA. Drawing the rest from reference TRBV29-1 and TRBJ1-4, the complete variable domain is SAVISQKPSRDICQRGTSLTIQCQVDSQVTMMFWYRQQPGQSLTLIATANQGSEATYESGFVIDKFPISRPNLTFSTLTVSNMSPEDSSIYLCSVKITGQTNEKLFFGSGTQLSVL.

The chain couples TRBV19 to TRBJ1-5; D gene uncertain. The CDR3 is made up of 14 amino acids. The germline CDR1 and CDR2 sequences are LNHDA and SQIVND (reference sequence). Trimming removed 3 bases at V and 0 bases at J, with 6 bases between. The CDR3 protein is CASSMGNSNQPQHF. CDR3 in DNA: TGTGCCAGTAGTATGGGCAATAGCAATCAGCCCCAGCATTTT.

The chain carries TRBV3-1 (or the pseudogene TRBV3-2) and TRBJ1-5, with TRBD1 matching 7 bases. There are 14 residues in the CDR3. CDR1 LGHDT and CDR2 YNNKEL come from the germline V gene (reference sequence). V gave up 1 base and J gave up 6 bases; unmatched junction bases: 3. The CDR3 sequence is CASSQGQGFQPQHF. In DNA, the CDR3 is TGTGCCAGCAGCCAAGGACAGGGTTTTCAGCCCCAGCATTTT.

J is TRBJ1-5 and V is TRBV20-1; the D gene is possibly TRBD1 (6 bases). The CDR3 covers 13 residues. Per germline, CDR1 DFQATT and CDR2 SNEGSKA (reference sequence). The V end lost 3 bases, the J end lost 4 bases, and 10 bases lay between the germline ends. CDR3 bases: TGCAGTGCTAGTTCGGACAGTAATCAGCCCCAGCATTTT. It encodes CSASSDSNQPQHF.

The J gene is TRBJ2-7, the V gene TRBV30; possible D gene TRBD1, 5 bases. Trimming shortened V by 5 bases and J by 6 bases, and 17 bases separated the two germline ends. CDR1 is GTSNPN, CDR2 SVGIG, per germline (reference sequence). The CDR3 contains 13 residues. The CDR3 loop is CAWADSLGSEQYF. In DNA, the CDR3 is TGTGCCTGGGCCGACAGCTTGGGGTCCGAGCAGTACTTC.

DNA for the CDR3: TGCAGCGCCGCTCGGACAGGGAATACCGCTTTGAACACTGAAGCTTTCTTT. This translates into CSAARTGNTALNTEAFF. This chain links TRBV29-1 with TRBJ1-1, with TRBD1 identical over 8 bases. The CDR3 spans 17 residues. Per the germline V gene, CDR1 is SQVTM and CDR2 is ANQGSEA. The V and J ends lost 7 bases and 0 bases, in that order; junction bases with no gene match: 16.

The V and J genes are TRBV7-8 and TRBJ1-1, with a weak D call TRBD1 (5 bases). The germline gives CDR1 SGHVS, CDR2 FQNEAQ. The ends were cut back, 5 bases at V and 1 base at J, with 26 bases in the middle. The CDR3 is 19 amino acids. CDR3 region: CASSAASPGLRRKNTEAFF. CDR3 sequence (DNA): TGTGCCAGCAGCGCGGCGTCACCGGGACTCAGGAGGAAGAACACTGAAGCTTTCTTT.

J is TRBJ1-2 and V is TRBV28; D may be TRBD1 (6 bases). Germline CDR1 MDHEN, CDR2 SYDVKM. The CDR3 extends over 14 amino acids. V lost 4 bases, J lost 0 bases, and 9 bases lay in between. CDR3 DNA: TGTGCCAGCAGTTCGAGGACAGCTAACTATGGCTACACCTTC. This sequence encodes CASSSRTANYGYTF.

The chain employs TRBV3-1 (or the pseudogene TRBV3-2) and TRBJ2-6, with D perhaps TRBD2 (5 bases). V was trimmed by 4 bases and J by 3 bases, leaving 10 bases between them. There are 15 residues in the CDR3. Germline CDR1 and CDR2: LGHDT and YNNKEL (reference sequence). The CDR3 region has the DNA TGTGCCAGCAGCCTTCCCGGAGGTGGGGCCAACGTCCTGACTTTC. Its translation: CASSLPGGGANVLTF.

The chain has TRBV2 and TRBJ2-7; 7 bases match TRBD1. The junction had 5 bases not matched to a gene; V was cut back by 4 bases and J by 2 bases. The germline V gene encodes CDR1 SNHLY and CDR2 FYNNEI. The CDR3 is 14 residues long. CDR3 nucleotide sequence: TGTGCCAGCAGTGCAAGACAGGGTACCTACGAGCAGTACTTC. This encodes CASSARQGTYEQYF.